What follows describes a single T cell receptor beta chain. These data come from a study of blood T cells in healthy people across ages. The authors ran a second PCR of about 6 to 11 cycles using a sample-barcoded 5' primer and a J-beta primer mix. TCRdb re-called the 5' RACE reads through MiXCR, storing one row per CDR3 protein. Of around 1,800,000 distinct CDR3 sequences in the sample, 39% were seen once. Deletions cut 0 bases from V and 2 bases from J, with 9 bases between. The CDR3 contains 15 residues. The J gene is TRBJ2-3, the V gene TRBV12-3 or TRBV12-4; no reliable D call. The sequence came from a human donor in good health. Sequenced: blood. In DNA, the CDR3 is TGTGCCAGCAGTTTAGCGACCACGTCCACAGATACGCAGTATTTT. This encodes CASSLATTSTDTQYF.